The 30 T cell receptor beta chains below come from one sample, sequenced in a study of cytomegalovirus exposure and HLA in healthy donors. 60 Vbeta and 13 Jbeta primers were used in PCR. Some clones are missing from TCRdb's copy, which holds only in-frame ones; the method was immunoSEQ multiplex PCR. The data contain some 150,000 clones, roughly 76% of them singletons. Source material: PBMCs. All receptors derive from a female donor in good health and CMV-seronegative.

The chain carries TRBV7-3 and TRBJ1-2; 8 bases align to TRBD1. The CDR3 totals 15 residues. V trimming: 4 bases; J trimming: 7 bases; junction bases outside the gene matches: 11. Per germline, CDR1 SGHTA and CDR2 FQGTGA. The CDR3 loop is CASSSNQGARGGYTF. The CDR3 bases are TGTGCCAGCAGCTCAAATCAGGGGGCGCGGGGTGGCTACACCTTC.

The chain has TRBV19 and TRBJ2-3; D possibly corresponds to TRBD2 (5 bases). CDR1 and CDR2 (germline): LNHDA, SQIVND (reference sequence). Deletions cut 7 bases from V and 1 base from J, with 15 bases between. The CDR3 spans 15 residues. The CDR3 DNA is TGTGCCAGTACCTACGGGGTCGAGCGCACAGATACGCAGTATTTT. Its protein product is CASTYGVERTDTQYF. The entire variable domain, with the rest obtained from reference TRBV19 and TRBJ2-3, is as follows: DGGITQSPKYLFRKEGQNVTLSCEQNLNHDAMYWYRQDPGQGLRLIYYSQIVNDFQKGDIAEGYSVSREKKESFPLTVTSAQKNPTAFYLCASTYGVERTDTQYFGPGTRLTVL.

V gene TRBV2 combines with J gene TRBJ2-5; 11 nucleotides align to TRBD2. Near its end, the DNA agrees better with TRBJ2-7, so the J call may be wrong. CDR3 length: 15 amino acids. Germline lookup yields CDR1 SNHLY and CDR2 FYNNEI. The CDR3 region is CASTQLAGGPYEQYF. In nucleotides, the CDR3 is TGTGCCAGCACACAATTAGCGGGGGGGCCCTACGAGCAGTACTTC.

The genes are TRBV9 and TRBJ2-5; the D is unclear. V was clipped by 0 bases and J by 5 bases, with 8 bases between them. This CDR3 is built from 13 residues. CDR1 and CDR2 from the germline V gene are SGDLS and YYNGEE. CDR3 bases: TGTGCCAGCAGCGTAGGGCAATGGGAGACCCAGTACTTC. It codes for CASSVGQWETQYF.

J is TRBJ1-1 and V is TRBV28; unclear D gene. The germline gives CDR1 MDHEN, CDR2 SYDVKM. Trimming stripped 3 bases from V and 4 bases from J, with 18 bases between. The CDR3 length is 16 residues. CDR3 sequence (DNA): TGTGCCAGCAGTTTCGAGTCTCTCCCTTCGAGCACTGAAGCTTTCTTT. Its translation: CASSFESLPSSTEAFF.

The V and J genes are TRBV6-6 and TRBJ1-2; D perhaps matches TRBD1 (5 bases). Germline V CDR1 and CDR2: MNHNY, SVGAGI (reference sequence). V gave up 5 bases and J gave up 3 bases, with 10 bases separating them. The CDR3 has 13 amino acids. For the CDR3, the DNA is TGTGCCAGCAGTCGGGGGTTGGACTATGGCTACACCTTC. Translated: CASSRGLDYGYTF.

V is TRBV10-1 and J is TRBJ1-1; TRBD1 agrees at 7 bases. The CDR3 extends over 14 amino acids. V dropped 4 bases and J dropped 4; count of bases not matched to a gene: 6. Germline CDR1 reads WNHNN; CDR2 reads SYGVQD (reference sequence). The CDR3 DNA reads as TGCGCCAGCAGTGTTGACAGGGCCCGCACTGAAGCTTTCTTT. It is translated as CASSVDRARTEAFF.

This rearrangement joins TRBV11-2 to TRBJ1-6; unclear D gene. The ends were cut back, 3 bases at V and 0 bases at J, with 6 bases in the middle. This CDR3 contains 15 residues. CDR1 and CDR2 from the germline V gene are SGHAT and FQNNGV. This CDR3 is CASSLRVSYNSPLHF. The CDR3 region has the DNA TGTGCCAGCAGCTTGAGGGTCTCCTATAATTCACCCCTCCACTTT. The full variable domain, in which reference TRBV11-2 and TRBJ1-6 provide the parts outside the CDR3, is EAGVAQSPRYKIIEKRQSVAFWCNPISGHATLYWYQQILGQGPKLLIQFQNNGVVDDSQLPKDRFSAERLKGVDSTLKIQPAKLEDSAVYLCASSLRVSYNSPLHFGNGTRLTVT.

CDR3 coding DNA: TGTGCCAGCAGTTATAGGACTAGCGGCTACAATGAGCAGTTCTTC. Protein: CASSYRTSGYNEQFF. The rearrangement links TRBV6-5 to TRBJ2-1, with 10 bases fitting TRBD2. The CDR3 sequence is 15 residues long. Germline V gives CDR1 MNHEY, CDR2 SVGAGI. The junction had 2 bases not matched to a gene; V was cut back by 3 bases and J by 3 bases.

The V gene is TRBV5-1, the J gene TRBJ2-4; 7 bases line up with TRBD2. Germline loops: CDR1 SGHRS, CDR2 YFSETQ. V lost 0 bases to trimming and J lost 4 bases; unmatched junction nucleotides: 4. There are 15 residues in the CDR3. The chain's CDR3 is CASSLGGSGKNIQYF. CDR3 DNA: TGCGCCAGCAGCTTGGGCGGGAGCGGAAAAAACATTCAGTACTTC.

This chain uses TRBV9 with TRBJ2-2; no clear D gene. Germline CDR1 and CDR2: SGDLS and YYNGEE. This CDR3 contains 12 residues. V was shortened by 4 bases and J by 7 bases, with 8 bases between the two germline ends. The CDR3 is CASSPVGGELFF. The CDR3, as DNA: TGTGCCAGCAGCCCCGTCGGCGGGGAGCTGTTTTTT.

CDR3 residues: CATSRQMNTEAFF. The CDR3 coding sequence is TGTGCCACCAGCAGGCAGATGAACACTGAAGCTTTCTTT. The chain links TRBV15 to TRBJ1-1; D remains unclear. Trimming stripped 3 bases from V and 0 bases from J, with 5 bases between. CDR1 LNHNV and CDR2 YYDKDF come from the germline V gene (reference sequence). The CDR3 totals 13 residues. Full variable domain (rest looked up from reference TRBV15 and TRBJ1-1): DAMVIQNPRYQVTQFGKPVTLSCSQTLNHNVMYWYQQKSSQAPKLLFHYYDKDFNNEADTPDNFQSRRPNTSFCFLDIRSPGLGDTAMYLCATSRQMNTEAFFGQGTRLTVV.

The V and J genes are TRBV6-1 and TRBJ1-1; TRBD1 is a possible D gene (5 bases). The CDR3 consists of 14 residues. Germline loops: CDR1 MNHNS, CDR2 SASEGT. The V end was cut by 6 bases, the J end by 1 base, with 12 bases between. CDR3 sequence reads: CASSPGRGNTEAFF. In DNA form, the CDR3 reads TGTGCCAGCAGCCCCGGAAGGGGGAACACTGAAGCTTTCTTT.

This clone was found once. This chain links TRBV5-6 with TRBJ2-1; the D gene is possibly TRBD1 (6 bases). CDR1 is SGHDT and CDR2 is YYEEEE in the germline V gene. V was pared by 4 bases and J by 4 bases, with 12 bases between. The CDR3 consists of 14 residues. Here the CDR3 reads CASSIRTDYNEQFF. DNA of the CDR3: TGTGCCAGCAGCATCAGGACAGATTACAATGAGCAGTTCTTC. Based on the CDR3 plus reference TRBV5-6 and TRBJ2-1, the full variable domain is DAGVTQSPTHLIKTRGQQVTLRCSPKSGHDTVSWYQQALGQGPQFIFQYYEEEERQRGNFPDRFSGHQFPNYSSELNVNALLLGDSALYLCASSIRTDYNEQFFGPGTRLTVL.

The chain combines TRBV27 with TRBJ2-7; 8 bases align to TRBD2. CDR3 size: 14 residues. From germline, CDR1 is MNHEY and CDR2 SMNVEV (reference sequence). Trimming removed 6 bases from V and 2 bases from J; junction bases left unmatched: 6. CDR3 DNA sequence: TGTGCCAGCAGGGATAGCGGGAATACCTACGAGCAGTACTTC. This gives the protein CASRDSGNTYEQYF.

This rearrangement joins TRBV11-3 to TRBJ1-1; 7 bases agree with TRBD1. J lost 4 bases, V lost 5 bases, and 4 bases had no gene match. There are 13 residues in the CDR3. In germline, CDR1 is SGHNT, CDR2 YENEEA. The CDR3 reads CASSLYRGTEAFF. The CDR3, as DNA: TGTGCCAGCAGCCTTTACAGGGGCACTGAAGCTTTCTTT. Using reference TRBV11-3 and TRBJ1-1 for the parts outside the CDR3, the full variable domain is EAGVVQSPRYKIIEKKQPVAFWCNPISGHNTLYWYLQNLGQGPELLIRYENEEAVDDSQLPKDRFSAERLKGVDSTLKIQPAELGDSAVYLCASSLYRGTEAFFGQGTRLTVV.

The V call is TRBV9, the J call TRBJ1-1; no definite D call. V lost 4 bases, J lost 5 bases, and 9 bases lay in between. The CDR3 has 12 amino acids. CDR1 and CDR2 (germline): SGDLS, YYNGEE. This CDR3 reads CASSTRGTEAFF. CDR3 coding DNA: TGTGCCAGCAGCACGAGAGGTACTGAAGCTTTCTTT.

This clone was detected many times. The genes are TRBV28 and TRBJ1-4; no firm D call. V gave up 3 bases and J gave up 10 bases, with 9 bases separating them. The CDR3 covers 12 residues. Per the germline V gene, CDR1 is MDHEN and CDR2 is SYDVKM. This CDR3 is CASSLSLRKLFF. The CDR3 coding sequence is TGTGCCAGCAGTTTGTCCCTCCGAAAACTGTTTTTT.

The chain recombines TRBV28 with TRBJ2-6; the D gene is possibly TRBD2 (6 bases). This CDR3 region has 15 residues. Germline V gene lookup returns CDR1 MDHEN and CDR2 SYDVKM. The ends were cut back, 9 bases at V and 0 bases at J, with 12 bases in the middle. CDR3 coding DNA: TGTGCCAGTTTCGGAGGGGCCTCTGGGGCCAACGTCCTGACTTTC. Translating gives CASFGGASGANVLTF.

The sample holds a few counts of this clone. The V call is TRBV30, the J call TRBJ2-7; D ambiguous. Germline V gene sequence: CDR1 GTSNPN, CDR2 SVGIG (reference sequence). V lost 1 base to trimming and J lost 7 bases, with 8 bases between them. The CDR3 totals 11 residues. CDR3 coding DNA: TGTGCCTGGAGTGGTCGCGGTGAGCAGTACTTC. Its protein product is CAWSGRGEQYF.

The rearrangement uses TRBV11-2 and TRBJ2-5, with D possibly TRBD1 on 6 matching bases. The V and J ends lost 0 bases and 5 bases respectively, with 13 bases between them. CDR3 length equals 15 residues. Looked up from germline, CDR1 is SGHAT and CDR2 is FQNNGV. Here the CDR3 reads CASSLERGWSETQYF. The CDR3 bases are TGTGCCAGCAGCTTAGAGAGGGGGTGGTCGGAGACCCAGTACTTC.

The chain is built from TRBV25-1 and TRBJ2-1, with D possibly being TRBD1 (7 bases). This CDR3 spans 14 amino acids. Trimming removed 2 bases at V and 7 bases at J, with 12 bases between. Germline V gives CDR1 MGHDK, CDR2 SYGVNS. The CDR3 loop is CASSEQGGLNEQFF. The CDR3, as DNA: TGTGCCAGCAGTGAACAGGGGGGTCTGAATGAGCAGTTCTTC.

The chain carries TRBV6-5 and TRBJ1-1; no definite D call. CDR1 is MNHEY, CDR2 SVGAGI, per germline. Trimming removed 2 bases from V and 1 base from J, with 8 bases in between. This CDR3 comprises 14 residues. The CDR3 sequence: CASSYRLWNTEAFF. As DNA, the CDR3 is TGTGCCAGCAGTTACCGTCTCTGGAACACTGAAGCTTTCTTT.

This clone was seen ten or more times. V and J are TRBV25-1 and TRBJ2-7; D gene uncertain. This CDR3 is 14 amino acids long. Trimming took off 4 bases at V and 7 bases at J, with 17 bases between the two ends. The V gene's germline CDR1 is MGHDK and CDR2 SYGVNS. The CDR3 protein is CASSAKIALREQYF. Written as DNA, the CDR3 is TGTGCCAGCAGTGCGAAGATAGCTCTGCGGGAGCAGTACTTC.

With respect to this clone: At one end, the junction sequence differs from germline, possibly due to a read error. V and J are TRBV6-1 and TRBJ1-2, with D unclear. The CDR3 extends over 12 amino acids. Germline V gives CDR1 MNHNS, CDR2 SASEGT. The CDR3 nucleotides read TGTGCCAGCAGTGAATGGTCCGCGATTTTCCCCTTC. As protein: CASSEWSAIFPF.

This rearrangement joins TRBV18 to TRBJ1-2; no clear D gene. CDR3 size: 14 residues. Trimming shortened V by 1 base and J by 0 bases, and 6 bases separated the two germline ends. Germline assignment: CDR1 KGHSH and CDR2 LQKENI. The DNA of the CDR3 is TGTGCCAGCTCACCACTTCCTTCTAACTATGGCTACACCTTC. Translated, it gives CASSPLPSNYGYTF.

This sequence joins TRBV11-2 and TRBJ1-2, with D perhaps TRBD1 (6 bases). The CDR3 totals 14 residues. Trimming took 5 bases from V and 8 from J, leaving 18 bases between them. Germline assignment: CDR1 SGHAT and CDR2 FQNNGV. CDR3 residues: CASSHLRGTFGYTF. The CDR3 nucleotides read TGTGCCAGCAGCCATTTGAGGGGGACCTTCGGCTACACCTTC. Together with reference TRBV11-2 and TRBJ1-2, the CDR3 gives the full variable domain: EAGVAQSPRYKIIEKRQSVAFWCNPISGHATLYWYQQILGQGPKLLIQFQNNGVVDDSQLPKDRFSAERLKGVDSTLKIQPAKLEDSAVYLCASSHLRGTFGYTFGSGTRLTVV.

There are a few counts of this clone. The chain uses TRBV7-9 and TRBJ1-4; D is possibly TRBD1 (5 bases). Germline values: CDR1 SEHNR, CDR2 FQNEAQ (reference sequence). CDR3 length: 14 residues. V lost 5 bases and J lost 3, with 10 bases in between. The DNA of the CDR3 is TGTGCCAGCAGCCTACGGGGGGCTAATGAAAAACTGTTTTTT. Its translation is CASSLRGANEKLFF.

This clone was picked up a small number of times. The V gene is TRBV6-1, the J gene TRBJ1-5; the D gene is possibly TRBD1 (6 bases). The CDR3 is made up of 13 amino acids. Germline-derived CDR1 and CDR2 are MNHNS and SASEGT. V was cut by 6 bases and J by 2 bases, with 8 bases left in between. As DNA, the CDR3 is TGTGCCAGCAGCAGACAGGGCAATCAGCCCCAGCATTTT. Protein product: CASSRQGNQPQHF.

The CDR3: CASSVKQGYEQYF. The CDR3 region has the DNA TGTGCCAGCAGCGTAAAACAGGGCTACGAGCAGTACTTC. The chain combines TRBV7-3 with TRBJ2-7; a possible D gene is TRBD1 (6 bases). This CDR3 has 13 residues. Germline loops: CDR1 SGHTA, CDR2 FQGTGA. The V end lost 5 bases, the J end lost 3 bases, and 11 bases lay between the germline ends.